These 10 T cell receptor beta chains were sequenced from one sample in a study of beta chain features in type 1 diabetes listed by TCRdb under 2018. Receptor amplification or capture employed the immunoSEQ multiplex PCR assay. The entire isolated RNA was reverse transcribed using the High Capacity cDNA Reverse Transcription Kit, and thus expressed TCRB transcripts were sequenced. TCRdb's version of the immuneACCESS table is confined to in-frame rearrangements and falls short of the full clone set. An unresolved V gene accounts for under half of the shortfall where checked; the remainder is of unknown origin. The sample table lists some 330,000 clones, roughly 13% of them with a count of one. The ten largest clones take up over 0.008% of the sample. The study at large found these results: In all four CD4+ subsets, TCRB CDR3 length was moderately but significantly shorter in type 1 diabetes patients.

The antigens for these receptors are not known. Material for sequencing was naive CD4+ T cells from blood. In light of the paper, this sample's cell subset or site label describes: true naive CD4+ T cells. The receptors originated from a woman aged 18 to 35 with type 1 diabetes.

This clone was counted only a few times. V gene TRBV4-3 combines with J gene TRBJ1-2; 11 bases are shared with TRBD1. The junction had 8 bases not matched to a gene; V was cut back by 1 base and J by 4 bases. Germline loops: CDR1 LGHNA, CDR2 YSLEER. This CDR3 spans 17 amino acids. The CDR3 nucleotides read TGCGCCAGCAGCCAAGTCCGCCCGGGACAGGGGGGCTATGGCTACACCTTC. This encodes CASSQVRPGQGGYGYTF.

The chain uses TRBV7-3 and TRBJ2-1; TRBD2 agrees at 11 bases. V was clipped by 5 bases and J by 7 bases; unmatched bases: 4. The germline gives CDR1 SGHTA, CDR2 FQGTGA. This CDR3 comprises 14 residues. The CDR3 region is CASSPSGRRNEQFF. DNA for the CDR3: TGTGCCAGCAGCCCTAGCGGGAGGCGGAATGAGCAGTTCTTC.

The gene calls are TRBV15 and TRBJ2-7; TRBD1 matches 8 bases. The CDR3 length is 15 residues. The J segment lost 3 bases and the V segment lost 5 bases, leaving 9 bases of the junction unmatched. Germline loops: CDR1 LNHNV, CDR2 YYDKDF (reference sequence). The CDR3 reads CATSSRQGKIYEQYF. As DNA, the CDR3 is TGTGCCACCAGCTCTCGACAGGGGAAAATCTACGAGCAGTACTTC.

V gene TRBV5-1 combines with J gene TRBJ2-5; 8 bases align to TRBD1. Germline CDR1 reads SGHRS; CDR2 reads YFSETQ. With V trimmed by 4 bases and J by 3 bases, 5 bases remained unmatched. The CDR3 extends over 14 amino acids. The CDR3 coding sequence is TGCGCCAGCAGCAAAGACAGGGGAAAAGAGACCCAGTACTTC. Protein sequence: CASSKDRGKETQYF.

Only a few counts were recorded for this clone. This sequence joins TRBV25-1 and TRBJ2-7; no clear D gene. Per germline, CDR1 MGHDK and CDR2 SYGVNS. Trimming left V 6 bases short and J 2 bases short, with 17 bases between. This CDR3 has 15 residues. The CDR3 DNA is TGTGCCAGCAGGAGCTATGGTCCTGTCACCTACGAGCAGTACTTC. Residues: CASRSYGPVTYEQYF.

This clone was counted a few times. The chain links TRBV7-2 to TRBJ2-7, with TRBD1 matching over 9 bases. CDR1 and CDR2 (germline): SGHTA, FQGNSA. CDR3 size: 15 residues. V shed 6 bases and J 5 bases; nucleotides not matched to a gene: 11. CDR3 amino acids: CASSLPGTGSNEQYF. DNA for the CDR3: TGTGCCAGCAGTCTGCCCGGGACAGGGAGTAACGAGCAGTACTTC.

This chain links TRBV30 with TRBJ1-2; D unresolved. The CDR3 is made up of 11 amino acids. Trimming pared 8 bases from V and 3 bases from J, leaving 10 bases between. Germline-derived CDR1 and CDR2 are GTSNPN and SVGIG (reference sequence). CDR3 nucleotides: TGTGCCACCGGGGAGTACTATGGCTACACCTTC. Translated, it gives CATGEYYGYTF.

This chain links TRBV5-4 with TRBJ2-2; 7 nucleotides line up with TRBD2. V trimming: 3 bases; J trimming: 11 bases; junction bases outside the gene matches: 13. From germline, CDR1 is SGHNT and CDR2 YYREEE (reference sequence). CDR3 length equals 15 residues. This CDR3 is CASSSDPGGNLELFF. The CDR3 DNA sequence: TGTGCCAGCAGCTCCGACCCGGGGGGTAATTTAGAGCTGTTTTTT.

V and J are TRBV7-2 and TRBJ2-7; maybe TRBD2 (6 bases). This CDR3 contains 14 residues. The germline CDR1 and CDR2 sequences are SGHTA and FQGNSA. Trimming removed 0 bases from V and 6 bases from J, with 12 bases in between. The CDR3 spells CASSLAGGKGEQYF. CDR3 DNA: TGTGCCAGCAGCTTAGCTGGCGGGAAAGGCGAGCAGTACTTC.

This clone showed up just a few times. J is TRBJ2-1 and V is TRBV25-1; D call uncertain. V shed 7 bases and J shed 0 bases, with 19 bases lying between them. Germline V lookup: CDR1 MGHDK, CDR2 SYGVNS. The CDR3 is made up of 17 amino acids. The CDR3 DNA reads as TGTGCCAGCACTCCCCGGTGGGCATCCAGCTCCTACAATGAGCAGTTCTTC. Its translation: CASTPRWASSSYNEQFF.